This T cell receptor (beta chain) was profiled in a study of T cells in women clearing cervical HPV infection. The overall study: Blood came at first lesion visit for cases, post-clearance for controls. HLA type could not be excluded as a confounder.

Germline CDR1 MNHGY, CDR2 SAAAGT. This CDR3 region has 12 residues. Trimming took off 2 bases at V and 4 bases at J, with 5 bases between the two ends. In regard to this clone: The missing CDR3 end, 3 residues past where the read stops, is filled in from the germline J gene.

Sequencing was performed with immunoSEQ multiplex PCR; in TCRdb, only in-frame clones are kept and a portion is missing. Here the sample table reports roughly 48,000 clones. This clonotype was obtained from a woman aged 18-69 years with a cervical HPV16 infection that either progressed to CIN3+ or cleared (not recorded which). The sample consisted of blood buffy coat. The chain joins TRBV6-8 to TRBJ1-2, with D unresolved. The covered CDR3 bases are TGTGCCAGCAGTTACCCGTCCTATGGC. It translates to CASSYPSYG. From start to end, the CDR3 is CASSYPSYGYTF.